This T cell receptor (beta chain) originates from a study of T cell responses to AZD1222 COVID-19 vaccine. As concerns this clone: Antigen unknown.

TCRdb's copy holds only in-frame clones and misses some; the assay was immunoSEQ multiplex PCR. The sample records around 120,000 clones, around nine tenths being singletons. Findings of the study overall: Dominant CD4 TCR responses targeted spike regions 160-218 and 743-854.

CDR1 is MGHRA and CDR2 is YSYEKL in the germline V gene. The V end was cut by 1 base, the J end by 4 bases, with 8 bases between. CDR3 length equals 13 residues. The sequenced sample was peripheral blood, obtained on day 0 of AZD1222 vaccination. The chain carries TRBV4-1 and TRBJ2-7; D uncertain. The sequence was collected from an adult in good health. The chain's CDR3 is CASSQVLGYEQYF. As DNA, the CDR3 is TGCGCCAGCAGCCAAGTTTTGGGGTACGAGCAGTACTTC.